Presented here are 20 T cell receptor beta chains from one specimen sequenced in a study of PD-1 blockade in classical Hodgkin lymphoma. In every patient, relapse followed autologous stem cell transplantation, while exposure to brentuximab vedotin differed. Libraries were prepared by immunoSEQ multiplex PCR; TCRdb keeps only in-frame clonotypes and omits some of them. Found here are 35,000 to 45,000 clones, approximately 79% of them singletons; the top ten hold 2.5% to 3%. The material was peripheral blood mononuclear cells (PBMCs), obtained before the second cycle of nivolumab. Every receptor here comes from a human donor with classical Hodgkin lymphoma.

The CDR3: CASSQGIRPGGRGYTF. The CDR3 DNA is TGCGCCAGCAGCCAAGGTATTCGGCCAGGGGGACGTGGCTACACCTTC. The V gene is TRBV4-3, the J gene TRBJ1-2; 7 bases fit TRBD1. The J segment lost 7 bases and the V segment lost 1 base, leaving 12 bases of the junction unmatched. The CDR3 has 16 residues. Germline V gene sequence: CDR1 LGHNA, CDR2 YSLEER.

V and J are TRBV5-6 and TRBJ2-3; no firm D call. The germline V gene has CDR1 SGHDT and CDR2 YYEEEE. This CDR3 comprises 16 residues. V dropped 0 bases and J dropped 4 bases, with 15 bases sitting between them. The CDR3 DNA is TGTGCCAGCAGCTTGGGGGTTCGGGCCTCCCCAGATACGCAGTATTTT. Its protein is CASSLGVRASPDTQYF.

V gene TRBV5-1 combines with J gene TRBJ1-2, with D possibly being TRBD1 (6 bases). The CDR3 runs to 13 residues. Deletions cut 5 bases from V and 7 bases from J, with 15 bases between. The germline gives CDR1 SGHRS, CDR2 YFSETQ. The CDR3 loop reads CASRPGADSGYTF. Here the CDR3 DNA reads TGCGCCAGCAGGCCAGGGGCAGACAGTGGCTACACCTTC.

The chain employs TRBV4-3 and TRBJ1-2, with TRBD1 identical over 8 bases. The CDR3 contains 16 residues. Trimming at V came to 4 bases and at J to 5 bases, leaving 12 bases not matched to a gene. Germline assignment: CDR1 LGHNA and CDR2 YSLEER. The CDR3 reads CASSLEGLDREYGYTF. The CDR3 DNA reads as TGCGCCAGCAGCCTAGAAGGACTGGACAGGGAATATGGCTACACCTTC.

The chain links TRBV7-2 to TRBJ1-6; a weak D match, TRBD1 (5 bases). Germline assignment: CDR1 SGHTA and CDR2 FQGNSA. Trimming cost V 3 bases and J 7 bases, with 19 bases left between them. The CDR3 extends over 17 amino acids. In DNA form, the CDR3 reads TGTGCCAGCAGCTTTACAGGCGCAGGGTACCGGAATTCACCCCTCCACTTT. This translates into CASSFTGAGYRNSPLHF.

DNA of the CDR3: TGTGCCAGCAGCGACAATGAGCAGTTCTTC. Protein sequence: CASSDNEQFF. The rearrangement links TRBV6-5 to TRBJ2-1; D uncertain. This CDR3 is built from 10 residues. The germline CDR1 and CDR2 sequences are MNHEY and SVGAGI. V shed 6 bases and J shed 5 bases, with 2 bases lying between them.

This clone was detected only a few times. The chain combines TRBV7-6 with TRBJ1-3; D perhaps matches TRBD1 (6 bases). The V end lost 1 base, the J end lost 14 bases, and 12 bases lay between the germline ends. The CDR3 loop spans 12 amino acids. Looked up from germline, CDR1 is SGHVS and CDR2 is FNYEAQ. The CDR3 loop is CASSLGQGKVYF. The CDR3 DNA reads as TGTGCCAGCAGCTTAGGGCAGGGGAAAGTATATTTT.

The V call is TRBV7-9, the J call TRBJ1-1; the D is unclear. The CDR3 length is 14 residues. CDR1 and CDR2 (germline): SEHNR, FQNEAQ (reference sequence). Trimming removed 3 bases at V and 2 bases at J, with 10 bases between. The CDR3 loop is CASSFEAENTEAFF. CDR3 in DNA: TGTGCCAGCAGCTTCGAAGCAGAAAACACTGAAGCTTTCTTT.

This clone was detected only a few times. This chain uses TRBV7-9 with TRBJ2-2, with D uncertain. V lost 1 base, J lost 6 bases, and 3 bases lay in between. Germline assignment: CDR1 SEHNR and CDR2 FQNEAQ (reference sequence). This CDR3 spans 12 amino acids. CDR3 nucleotides: TGTGCCAGCAGCTTAGGAGCCGGGGAGCTGTTTTTT. Translation: CASSLGAGELFF. The full variable domain, its missing parts supplied by reference TRBV7-9 and TRBJ2-2, is DTGVSQNPRHKITKRGQNVTFRCDPISEHNRLYWYRQTLGQGPEFLTYFQNEAQLEKSRLLSDRFSAERPKGSFSTLEIQRTEQGDSAMYLCASSLGAGELFFGEGSRLTVL.

The J gene is TRBJ2-2, the V gene TRBV10-1, with unresolved D. Germline V gives CDR1 WNHNN, CDR2 SYGVQD (reference sequence). V lost 3 bases and J 0 bases, leaving 11 bases between the germline ends. This CDR3 comprises 16 residues. The CDR3 loop is CASSELRASNTGELFF. CDR3 DNA sequence: TGCGCCAGCAGTGAACTCCGGGCCTCGAACACCGGGGAGCTGTTTTTT.

The V and J genes are TRBV19 and TRBJ2-7; maybe TRBD2 (5 bases). The CDR3 is 13 residues long. Trimming removed 6 bases from V and 3 bases from J, with 12 bases in between. CDR1 and CDR2 (germline): LNHDA, SQIVND (reference sequence). CDR3 amino acids: CASSLGGFYEQYF. CDR3 nucleotides: TGTGCCAGTAGCCTAGGAGGATTCTACGAGCAGTACTTC.

This CDR3 is CASSAQDSIYGYTF. The CDR3, as DNA: TGTGCCAGCAGCGCCCAGGACAGCATCTATGGCTACACCTTC. The chain is built from TRBV7-9 and TRBJ1-2, with D possibly TRBD1 on 6 matching bases. The ends were cut back, 5 bases at V and 4 bases at J, with 14 bases in the middle. The germline V gene encodes CDR1 SEHNR and CDR2 FQNEAQ (reference sequence). The CDR3 covers 14 residues.

This chain uses TRBV11-2 with TRBJ2-3; TRBD1 matches at 7 bases. J was trimmed by 0 bases and V by 1 base; bases with no gene match: 1. The CDR3 has 15 residues. Germline CDR1 and CDR2: SGHAT and FQNNGV. CDR3 sequence: CASSLVGQSTDTQYF. In DNA, the CDR3 is TGTGCCAGCAGCTTAGTGGGACAGAGCACAGATACGCAGTATTTT.

The chain uses TRBV9 and TRBJ2-3; D uncertain. This CDR3 is built from 15 residues. CDR1 and CDR2 from the germline V gene are SGDLS and YYNGEE. V lost 0 bases and J 3 bases, leaving 11 bases between the germline ends. The CDR3 DNA follows: TGTGCCAGCAGCGTAGGTCCAGGTTTGACAGATACGCAGTATTTT. Encoded protein: CASSVGPGLTDTQYF.

The J gene is TRBJ1-1, the V gene TRBV6-5; weak D call: TRBD1 (5 bases). V lost 0 bases and J 5 bases, leaving 7 bases between the germline ends. CDR1 and CDR2 from the germline V gene are MNHEY and SVGAGI. The CDR3 is 13 amino acids. CDR3 sequence (DNA): TGTGCCAGCAGTTACTCGACAGAAACTGAAGCTTTCTTT. Translated, it gives CASSYSTETEAFF.

The count of this clone is one. The chain combines TRBV27 with TRBJ1-1; no firm D call. There are 14 residues in the CDR3. Trimming took 1 base from V and 3 from J, leaving 9 bases between them. Germline CDR1 is MNHEY and CDR2 is SMNVEV (reference sequence). In DNA, the CDR3 is TGTGCCAGCAGTTTATGGGGTTCGGACACTGAAGCTTTCTTT. This sequence encodes CASSLWGSDTEAFF.

The chain joins TRBV27 to TRBJ1-2, with 7 bases fitting TRBD1. Germline V lookup: CDR1 MNHEY, CDR2 SMNVEV (reference sequence). J lost 13 bases, V lost 7 bases, and 15 bases had no gene match. CDR3 length equals 13 residues. The DNA for the CDR3 is TGTGCCAGCACCCCGTTCCGGACAGGAAGGCCCACCTTC. It codes for CASTPFRTGRPTF.

V is TRBV4-2 and J is TRBJ2-5; D perhaps matches TRBD1 (6 bases). Between the trimmed V and J ends, which lost 3 bases and 1 base, there was a span of 15 bases. The V gene's germline CDR1 is LGHNA and CDR2 YNFKEQ. There are 16 residues in the CDR3. The CDR3 here is CASSQPQGLGQETQYF. The CDR3, as DNA: TGTGCCAGCAGCCAGCCCCAGGGGCTGGGCCAAGAGACCCAGTACTTC.

The V call is TRBV5-5, the J call TRBJ2-2, with unresolved D. The CDR3 covers 12 residues. Germline V gene data show CDR1 as SGHKS and CDR2 as YYEKEE (reference sequence). V lost 4 bases and J lost 7, with 8 bases in between. As DNA, the CDR3 is TGTGCCAGCAGCCCTGTGTTCGGGGAGCTGTTTTTT. It specifies CASSPVFGELFF.

The rearrangement joins TRBV6-5 to TRBJ1-2, with 10 positions matching TRBD1. The CDR3 runs 16 residues. Per the germline V gene, CDR1 is MNHEY and CDR2 is SVGAGI. After removal of 0 bases from V and 5 bases from J, the junction contained 6 bases not matched to a gene. As DNA, the CDR3 is TGTGCCAGCAGTTACTCGAGGACAGGGGGGAATTATGGCTACACCTTC. This translates into CASSYSRTGGNYGYTF.